This T cell receptor (beta chain) came from a study of radiotherapy plus CTLA-4 blockade in lung cancer. The V end was cut by 2 bases, the J end by 5 bases, with 12 bases between. Germline assignment: CDR1 SGHVS and CDR2 FQNEAQ. This CDR3 has 14 amino acids. Focal radiation with ipilimumab CTLA-4 blockade was given to patients with chemo-refractory metastatic non-small-cell lung cancer. Whole-study findings and limits: After treatment with radiotherapy plus ipilimumab, TCR clones that came from the tumor expanded in blood.

The protocol was immunoSEQ multiplex PCR, while the TCRdb copy is restricted to in-frame clones and leaves out a portion. The table includes over 70,000 clones, 70% to 90% detected once. This clone was observed a few times. Its specificity is not known. J is TRBJ2-5 and V is TRBV7-8, with unresolved D. The sequences come from peripheral blood, collected from a patient treated with radiotherapy plus ipilimumab. The TCR originated in a human donor with non-small cell lung cancer who had a partial response to radiotherapy plus ipilimumab. For the CDR3, the DNA is TGTGCCAGCAGCTTAATGGCCTCCACGGAGACCCAGTACTTC. This encodes CASSLMASTETQYF.